The 3 T cell receptor beta chains given below trace back to one sample, sequenced in a study of shared clonotypes between healthy human individuals (dated by TCRdb to the early 2020s). For the CD8 naive samples, CD45RO-negative cells were positively selected for CCR7, yielding a CD45RA+CCR7+ population from which TemRA cells were excluded. The library came from the immunoSEQ multiplex PCR assay. TCRdb took this table from immuneACCESS and kept in-frame rearrangements with V and J called. Such tables lack part of the clones; where checked against another copy, unresolved V genes explain under half of the gap, and the rest is unexplained. Counted in this sample were some 2 million clones; 85% to 95% of them appeared once. The ten largest clonotypes hold roughly 1.1% of the sample. Sequencing used naive CD8+ T cells sorted from blood. The label giving this sample's cell subset or site can be read as: CD45RA+CCR7+. The receptors here all came from a man between 18 and 29 years old in good health.

Details on this clone: Other DNA sequences in the same sample also yield this CDR3. The genes are TRBV27 and TRBJ2-2; D call uncertain. The CDR3 length is 14 residues. Germline V gives CDR1 MNHEY, CDR2 SMNVEV (reference sequence). Trimming removed 5 bases from V and 0 bases from J, with 7 bases in between. CDR3 protein: CASSPSANTGELFF. The CDR3 bases are TGTGCCAGCAGTCCTTCTGCGAACACCGGGGAGCTGTTTTTT.

The chain couples TRBV7-2 to TRBJ2-7; 11 positions agree with TRBD2. Trimming at V came to 3 bases and at J to 4 bases, leaving 2 bases not matched to a gene. The CDR3 has 14 residues. Germline CDR1 and CDR2: SGHTA and FQGNSA. The CDR3 nucleotides read TGTGCCAGCAGCTTCTCTAGCGGGAGGTACGAGCAGTACTTC. As protein: CASSFSSGRYEQYF.

This clone was recorded only once. The rearrangement links TRBV5-6 to TRBJ2-1; 8 positions match TRBD2. Germline lookup yields CDR1 SGHDT and CDR2 YYEEEE. Trimming removed 6 bases from V and 5 bases from J; junction bases left unmatched: 10. This CDR3 is built from 15 residues. CDR3 coding DNA: TGTGCCAGCAACGCGTTACTAGCGGAGGACAATGAGCAGTTCTTC. This gives the protein CASNALLAEDNEQFF.